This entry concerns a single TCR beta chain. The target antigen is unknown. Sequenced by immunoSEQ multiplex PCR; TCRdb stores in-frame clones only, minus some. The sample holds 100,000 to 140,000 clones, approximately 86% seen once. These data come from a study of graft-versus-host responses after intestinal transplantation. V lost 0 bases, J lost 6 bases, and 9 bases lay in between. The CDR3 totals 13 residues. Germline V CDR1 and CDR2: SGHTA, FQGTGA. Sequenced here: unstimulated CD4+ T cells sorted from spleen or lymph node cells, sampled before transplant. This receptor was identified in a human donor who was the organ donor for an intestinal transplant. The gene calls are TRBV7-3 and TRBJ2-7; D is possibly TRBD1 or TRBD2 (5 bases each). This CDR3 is CASSLTGVSEQYF. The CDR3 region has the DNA TGTGCCAGCAGCTTAACGGGGGTTTCCGAGCAGTACTTC.